This TCR beta chain is drawn from a study of identical twins. The CDR3 covers 15 residues. Looked up from germline, CDR1 is SGHRS and CDR2 is YFSETQ. Losses at the gene ends were 4 bases for V and 4 bases for J; bases not matched to a gene: 7. This clonotype was seen more than once but under ten times. Each CDR3 protein is one row after TCRdb ran MiXCR on the 5' RACE reads. The sample contains 470,000 or so distinct CDR3 sequences, about 24% of which appear only once. The sample was also reused in another study, on T cells expressing NK-cell markers. That study adds: HCMV serostatus: seven of eight sequenced donors positive, one negative. Within several experiments, an anti-gamma-delta TCR antibody kept the sorting limited to alpha-beta TCR T cells. In roughly six donors, dominant NKG2C+ clonotypes were roughly 1.0-8% of CD8+ T cells.

This clonotype originated in a woman between 18 and 29 years old in good health. Sequenced material: CD4+ T cells sorted from blood. The chain is built from TRBV5-1 and TRBJ2-3; TRBD1 agrees at 9 bases. The CDR3: CASSQGQGFADTQYF. In DNA, the CDR3 is TGCGCCAGCAGCCAAGGACAGGGGTTCGCAGATACGCAGTATTTT.